This TCR beta chain was recovered during a study of blood T cell repertoires in COVID-19. Participants, roughly 18 to 100 years old, spanned around 26 US areas. Per the original data handling: Estimation of nucleated cell counts relied on the amplification of reference gene primers. Only in-frame clones appear in the TCRdb table, and some are missing; sequencing was by immunoSEQ multiplex PCR. V and J calls plus clone size are reproduced from that table; the DNA served to infer D and trimming. The sample shows 200,000 to 250,000 clones, over 65% of them seen only once. The sample comprised PBMCs or T cells enriched from blood (not recorded which). This receptor was identified in an older woman who had recovered from COVID-19.

For the CDR3, the DNA is TGTGCCAGCAGCTTTACAGGGGCCGCTGTCTACACCTTC. It encodes CASSFTGAAVYTF. The V gene is TRBV5-8, the J gene TRBJ1-2; 7 nucleotides match TRBD1. This CDR3 is 13 amino acids long. Unmatched junction bases numbered 8, after V lost 2 bases and J lost 10 bases. Germline V lookup: CDR1 SGHTS, CDR2 YDEGEE. The whole variable domain, filled in from reference TRBV5-8 and TRBJ1-2, reads EAGVTQSPTHLIKTRGQQATLRCSPISGHTSVYWYQQALGLGLQFLLWYDEGEERNRGNFPPRFSGRQFPNYSSELNVNALELEDSALYLCASSFTGAAVYTFGSGTRLTVV.